These 20 T cell receptor beta chains originate from one sample sequenced in a study of beta chain features in type 1 diabetes. Isolated RNA was reverse transcribed in full, so expressed TCRB transcripts were sequenced. TCRdb's table, derived via immunoSEQ multiplex PCR, lists solely in-frame clones and lacks some. The data hold 400,000 to 450,000 clones, with about 15% observed a single time. Specimen: naive CD4+ T cells from blood. These receptor sequences come from a man younger than 45 in good health.

This clone has more than one count but fewer than ten. This chain uses TRBV6-5 with TRBJ2-7, with D possibly being TRBD2 (5 bases). V was cut by 6 bases and J by 0 bases, with 6 bases left in between. The CDR3 runs to 12 residues. Germline values: CDR1 MNHEY, CDR2 SVGAGI. CDR3 coding DNA: TGTGCCAGCAGGGGAGTCTCCTACGAGCAGTACGTC. This gives the protein CASRGVSYEQYV.

This clone came up a few times. V is TRBV2 and J is TRBJ1-2, with D perhaps matching TRBD1 (6 bases). Per the germline V gene, CDR1 is SNHLY and CDR2 is FYNNEI. V was pared by 1 base and J by 14 bases, with 17 bases between. The CDR3 has 13 residues. In DNA, the CDR3 is TGTGCCAGCAGTGAAGAGCCCGACAGGCGCTTAACCTTC. Translation: CASSEEPDRRLTF.

The chain joins TRBV9 to TRBJ2-1; TRBD2 might be the D (6 bases). The CDR3 covers 14 residues. The germline CDR1 and CDR2 sequences are SGDLS and YYNGEE. The V end was cut by 1 base, the J end by 6 bases, with 11 bases between. CDR3 in DNA: TGTGCCAGCAGCGTACTCAGACTAGGCAATGAGCAGTTCTTC. It translates to CASSVLRLGNEQFF.

The V and J genes are TRBV6-1 and TRBJ2-4; 7 bases are shared with TRBD1. This CDR3 comprises 15 residues. After removal of 10 bases from V and 0 bases from J, the junction contained 9 bases not matched to a gene. The V gene's germline CDR1 is MNHNS and CDR2 SASEGT. This CDR3 reads CATGDRAIAKNIQYF. The CDR3 bases are TGTGCCACCGGAGACAGGGCAATAGCCAAAAACATTCAGTACTTC.

This clone has only a few counts. V is TRBV6-1 and J is TRBJ2-1; D is undetermined. Germline V gene lookup returns CDR1 MNHNS and CDR2 SASEGT. V shed 6 bases and J shed 3 bases, with 15 bases lying between them. The CDR3 covers 15 residues. CDR3 coding DNA: TGTGCCAGCAGCAACTTGGGGAACTTCTACAATGAGCAGTTCTTC. It codes for CASSNLGNFYNEQFF.

CDR3 loop: CASTPDSQETQYF. CDR3 sequence (DNA): TGTGCCAGCACTCCCGACAGCCAAGAGACCCAGTACTTC. The V and J genes are TRBV6-5 and TRBJ2-5, with D tentatively TRBD1 (5 bases). Trimming cost V 7 bases and J 1 base, with 10 bases left between them. The CDR3 has 13 residues. Germline loops: CDR1 MNHEY, CDR2 SVGAGI.

The rearrangement joins TRBV7-2 to TRBJ2-7; D gene unclear. The CDR3 sequence is 13 residues long. Germline values: CDR1 SGHTA, CDR2 FQGNSA. Deletions cut 4 bases from V and 6 bases from J, with 13 bases between. The CDR3 DNA reads as TGTGCCAGCAGCTATAAGTGGACGGGCGAGCAGTACTTC. Translated, it gives CASSYKWTGEQYF.

Concerning this clone itself: The same CDR3 is also encoded by other DNA sequences in this sample. This rearrangement joins TRBV30 to TRBJ2-1; the D gene is possibly TRBD2 (5 bases). The CDR3 runs to 13 residues. Trimming stripped 3 bases from V and 0 bases from J, with 6 bases between. Germline values: CDR1 GTSNPN, CDR2 SVGIG (reference sequence). For the CDR3, the DNA is TGTGCCTGGAGCCGGGACTCCTACAATGAGCAGTTCTTC. This gives the protein CAWSRDSYNEQFF.

The chain has TRBV6-1 and TRBJ2-1; TRBD1 aligns across 7 bases. CDR3 size: 13 residues. Per germline, CDR1 MNHNS and CDR2 SASEGT. V lost 6 bases to trimming and J lost 8 bases; unmatched junction nucleotides: 7. The CDR3 bases are TGTGCCAGCAGCAGAATAACAGGGGATGAGCAGTTCTTC. It translates to CASSRITGDEQFF.

This chain uses TRBV19 with TRBJ2-5; the match to TRBD1 covers 7 bases. Per germline, CDR1 LNHDA and CDR2 SQIVND (reference sequence). The CDR3 length is 14 residues. The V gene end was trimmed by 3 bases and the J gene end by 4 bases; junction bases not matched to a gene: 5. This CDR3 reads CASSMGQTPETQYF. The CDR3 DNA is TGTGCCAGTAGTATGGGACAGACCCCAGAGACCCAGTACTTC. The whole variable domain, filled in from reference TRBV19 and TRBJ2-5, reads DGGITQSPKYLFRKEGQNVTLSCEQNLNHDAMYWYRQDPGQGLRLIYYSQIVNDFQKGDIAEGYSVSREKKESFPLTVTSAQKNPTAFYLCASSMGQTPETQYFGPGTRLLVL.

V usage is TRBV4-1 and J usage is TRBJ1-2; TRBD1 agrees at 9 bases. The CDR3 has 13 amino acids. V trimming: 6 bases; J trimming: 4 bases; junction bases outside the gene matches: 3. Germline V gene sequence: CDR1 MGHRA, CDR2 YSYEKL. The CDR3 DNA reads TGCGCCAGCAGGGAGACAGGGGGCTATGGCTACACCTTC. Protein product: CASRETGGYGYTF.

This clone turned up a few times. The rearrangement links TRBV5-1 to TRBJ2-4; D unclear. Germline lookup yields CDR1 SGHRS and CDR2 YFSETQ. CDR3 length equals 16 residues. V lost 3 bases and J 9 bases, leaving 22 bases between the germline ends. CDR3 loop: CASSSGPKTFSTIQYF. In DNA, the CDR3 is TGCGCCAGCAGCTCGGGCCCCAAGACCTTCTCAACCATTCAGTACTTC.

A few counts support this clone. Here the CDR3 reads CAYSGGVYQETQYF. The CDR3 coding sequence is TGTGCCTACAGTGGGGGGGTGTACCAAGAGACCCAGTACTTC. The rearrangement links TRBV30 to TRBJ2-5; 7 bases match TRBD2. The germline V gene encodes CDR1 GTSNPN and CDR2 SVGIG (reference sequence). Trimming removed 7 bases from V and 0 bases from J; junction bases left unmatched: 8. This CDR3 region has 14 residues.

The chain links TRBV5-1 to TRBJ2-3; D uncertain. V lost 2 bases to trimming and J lost 5 bases, with 6 bases between them. Germline lookup yields CDR1 SGHRS and CDR2 YFSETQ. This CDR3 comprises 12 residues. Here the CDR3 DNA reads TGCGCCAGCAGCTTTCAGGAAGATACGCAGTATTTT. Protein: CASSFQEDTQYF.

On this clone itself: The same CDR3 also results from other DNA sequences found in this sample. CDR3 sequence reads: CASSEGLAGTDTQYF. The CDR3 DNA is TGTGCCAGCAGTGAAGGACTAGCGGGCACAGATACGCAGTATTTT. The chain combines TRBV6-1 with TRBJ2-3, with 9 bases identical to TRBD2. Germline V gives CDR1 MNHNS, CDR2 SASEGT. The CDR3 extends over 15 amino acids. V shed 1 base, J shed 1 base, and the junction held 0 bases outside the gene matches.

V gene TRBV4-1 combines with J gene TRBJ1-6; tentative D call: TRBD1 (5 bases). This CDR3 is built from 16 residues. The V end lost 2 bases, the J end lost 7 bases, and 15 bases lay between the germline ends. In germline, CDR1 is MGHRA, CDR2 YSYEKL. The CDR3 bases are TGCGCCAGCAGCCAACCAGGGAAGGGTGCCAATTCACCCCTCCACTTT. Protein sequence: CASSQPGKGANSPLHF.

The genes are TRBV12-5 and TRBJ2-5; 7 nucleotides match TRBD1. Looked up from germline, CDR1 is LGHNT and CDR2 is FRNRAP. Trimming cost V 5 bases and J 2 bases; bases outside gene matches: 5. The CDR3 runs 14 residues. Here the CDR3 DNA reads TGTGCTAGTGGTATCACAGGGGATCAAGAGACCCAGTACTTC. This translates into CASGITGDQETQYF. Using reference TRBV12-5 and TRBJ2-5 for the parts outside the CDR3, the full variable domain is DARVTQTPRHKVTEMGQEVTMRCQPILGHNTVFWYRQTMMQGLELLAYFRNRAPLDDSGMPKDRFSAEMPDATLATLKIQPSEPRDSAVYFCASGITGDQETQYFGPGTRLLVL.

This clone was picked up a small number of times. This chain links TRBV18 with TRBJ2-4, with 14 bases matching TRBD2. This CDR3 region has 17 residues. Germline assignment: CDR1 KGHSH and CDR2 LQKENI. Unmatched junction bases numbered 8, after V lost 2 bases and J lost 8 bases. CDR3 region: CASSPGGTSGSGHIQYF. CDR3 coding DNA: TGTGCCAGCTCACCAGGAGGGACTAGCGGGAGTGGGCACATTCAGTACTTC.

This clone was observed a few times. V usage is TRBV11-2 and J usage is TRBJ2-6, with 7 bases matching TRBD2. CDR1 SGHAT and CDR2 FQNNGV come from the germline V gene. CDR3 length: 16 amino acids. With V trimmed by 6 bases and J by 3 bases, 8 bases remained unmatched. The CDR3 DNA is TGTGCCAGCAGGGCACCTCAGCGGGATGGGGCCAACGTCCTGACTTTC. Translation gives CASRAPQRDGANVLTF. Full variable domain (missing parts from reference TRBV11-2 and TRBJ2-6): EAGVAQSPRYKIIEKRQSVAFWCNPISGHATLYWYQQILGQGPKLLIQFQNNGVVDDSQLPKDRFSAERLKGVDSTLKIQPAKLEDSAVYLCASRAPQRDGANVLTFGAGSRLTVL.

Only a few counts were recorded for this clone. The chain uses TRBV7-9 and TRBJ2-2; 8 bases fit TRBD2. Germline CDR1 reads SEHNR; CDR2 reads FQNEAQ (reference sequence). V gave up 5 bases and J gave up 5 bases; unmatched junction bases: 10. CDR3 length: 16 amino acids. The CDR3 is CASSTPGLVQTGELFF. The CDR3 DNA sequence: TGTGCCAGCAGCACTCCGGGACTAGTACAAACCGGGGAGCTGTTTTTT. The entire variable domain, with the rest obtained from reference TRBV7-9 and TRBJ2-2, is as follows: DTGVSQNPRHKITKRGQNVTFRCDPISEHNRLYWYRQTLGQGPEFLTYFQNEAQLEKSRLLSDRFSAERPKGSFSTLEIQRTEQGDSAMYLCASSTPGLVQTGELFFGEGSRLTVL.